This T cell receptor beta chain was captured by sequencing in a study of CD8 T cells in Susac syndrome. This CDR3 has 16 amino acids. Germline CDR1 is MNHEY and CDR2 is SMNVEV (reference sequence). Trimming removed 3 bases from V and 4 bases from J; junction bases left unmatched: 10. RNA totalling roughly 0.45 to 1 ug underwent reverse transcription with random hexamers. Amplification of TCR beta CDR3 used immunoSEQ multiplex PCR across 54 Vbeta and 13 Jbeta. TCRdb ran MiXCR on the immunoSEQ multiplex PCR reads and lists one entry per CDR3 protein. The sample contains 140,000 or so distinct CDR3 sequences, approximately 94% of which appear only once. TCR beta sequencing was performed on blood CD8+ and CD4+ T cells. The CD8+ and CD4+ T cells were negatively isolated, with the TEMRA cells enriched by FACS. This clonotype showed up just once.

Sequencing input: CD4+ T cells from PBMCs. This TCR was recovered from a human donor in good health. V and J are TRBV27 and TRBJ2-5; 8 positions agree with TRBD1. CDR3 DNA sequence: TGTGCCAGCAGTTTTGGACAGGGTGGAGTGTTAGAGACCCAGTACTTC. It translates to CASSFGQGGVLETQYF.